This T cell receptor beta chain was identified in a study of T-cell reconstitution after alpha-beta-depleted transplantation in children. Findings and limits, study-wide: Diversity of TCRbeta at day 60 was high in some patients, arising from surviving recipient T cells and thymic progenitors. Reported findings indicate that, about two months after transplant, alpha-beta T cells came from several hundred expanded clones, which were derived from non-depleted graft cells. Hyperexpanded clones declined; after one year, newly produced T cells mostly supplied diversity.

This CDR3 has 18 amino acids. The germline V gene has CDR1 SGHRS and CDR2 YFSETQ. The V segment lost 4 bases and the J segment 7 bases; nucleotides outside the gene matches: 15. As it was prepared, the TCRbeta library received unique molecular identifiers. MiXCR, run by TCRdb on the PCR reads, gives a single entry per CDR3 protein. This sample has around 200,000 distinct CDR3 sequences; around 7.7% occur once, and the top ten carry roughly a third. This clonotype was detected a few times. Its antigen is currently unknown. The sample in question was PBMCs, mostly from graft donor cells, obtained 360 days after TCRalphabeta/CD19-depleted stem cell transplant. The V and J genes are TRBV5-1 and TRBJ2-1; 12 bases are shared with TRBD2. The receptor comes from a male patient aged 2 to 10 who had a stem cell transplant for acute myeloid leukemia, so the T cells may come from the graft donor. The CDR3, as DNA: TGCGCCAGCAGCGCCGGGACTAGCGGGTTCGCCCAACAAAATGAGCAGTTCTTC. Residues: CASSAGTSGFAQQNEQFF.